This T cell receptor (beta chain) was observed in a study of T cell responses to AZD1222 COVID-19 vaccine. Overall study findings and caveats: Clonal diversity was possibly underestimated, and white British individuals and females predominated among donors.

Assay: immunoSEQ multiplex PCR; the TCRdb copy retains only in-frame clones and omits some. The sample contains 90,000 to 110,000 clones, 75% to 90% of which appear only once. The V and J ends lost 1 base and 5 bases respectively, with 11 bases between them. CDR1 is MGHRA, CDR2 YSYEKL, per germline. The CDR3 extends over 14 amino acids. Regarding this clone: Its specificity is unknown.

This receptor was identified in an adult who received the AZD1222 COVID-19 vaccine. The rearrangement joins TRBV4-1 to TRBJ2-5; D is undetermined. The sample was peripheral blood, taken 28 days after the second AZD1222 dose. The CDR3 region has the DNA TGCGCCAGCAGCCAAGTGGAGTTGGGGGAGACCCAGTACTTC. Amino acids: CASSQVELGETQYF.